A selection of T cell receptor beta chains follows, all from one sample in a study of CD8+CD57+ T cells in acquired aplastic anemia. Each CDR3 protein gets one entry after TCRdb re-called the reads with MiXCR. This repertoire shows hundreds of thousands of distinct CDR3 sequences, over 40% found once; its top ten account for 20%. Sequenced: sorted CD4+, CD8+, or CD8+CD57+ T cells (not recorded which) from PBMCs. The receptors stem from a human donor with aplastic anemia. The CDR3 runs from the conserved cysteine through the conserved F or W. Each record gives: J gene, D gene, V gene, clone size, CDR3 DNA, CDR3 protein. A D gene is named only where the DNA matches it firmly. Not all rows give a size; the values are once, few, many and, for expanded clones, a class.

TRBJ1-4 . TRBV7-9 . TGTGCCAGCAGCTTAGGGGCAGGTCCCGCAACTAATGAAAAACTGTTTTTT CASSLGAGPATNEKLFF
TRBJ2-5 . TRBV5-5 . TGTGCCAGCAGCTTGCTGAAGGGGAGAGGAGAGACCCAGTACTTC CASSLLKGRGETQYF
TRBJ2-2 . TRBV15 . TGTGCCACCAGCAGAGATGCAGCGTCCGGGGAGCTGTTTTTT CATSRDAASGELFF
TRBJ2-7 . TRBV7-6 few TGTGCCAGCAGCTTAGTCGGCATTGCCGATTACGAGCAGTACTTC CASSLVGIADYEQYF
TRBJ2-2 TRBD2 TRBV12-3/TRBV12-4 . TGTGCCAGCAGTTTAAGGGCGGGACTAGCGGGGGGCCCCGACACCGGGGAGCTGTTTTTT CASSLRAGLAGGPDTGELFF
TRBJ2-7 . TRBV7-6 many TGTGCCAGCAGTCCAGGCCCCTACGAGCAGTACTTC CASSPGPYEQYF
TRBJ1-6 . TRBV20-1 many TGCAGTGCGAGGGGTAGGACCTATAATTCACCCCTCCACTTT CSARGRTYNSPLHF
TRBJ2-1 . TRBV7-9 . TGTGCCAGCAGCTTAGATTCGGGGAGGAATGAGCAGTTCTTC CASSLDSGRNEQFF
TRBJ1-1 TRBD1 TRBV15 many TGTGCCACCAGCAGAGAAGGGGGCTGGAACACTGAAGCTTTCTTT CATSREGGWNTEAFF
TRBJ1-5 . TRBV5-6 many TGTGCCAGCAGCTTGCGGGGGGCGAGCAATCAGCCCCAGCATTTT CASSLRGASNQPQHF
TRBJ1-2 . TRBV20-1 many TGCAGTGCTAGAGATGAGGTCCCGGCAGGGGCCGCCTATGGCTACACCTTC CSARDEVPAGAAYGYTF
TRBJ1-5 . TRBV19 . TGTGCCAGTAGTATCCTAACAGGGATTGGGGTTCAGCCCCAGCATTTT CASSILTGIGVQPQHF
TRBJ1-2 . TRBV10-3 . TGTGCCATCAGTTTATCTGCCCGTATCGGAGGGGATGGCTACACCTTC CAISLSARIGGDGYTF
TRBJ2-5 . TRBV2 many TGTGCCAGCAGTGAAGAACATGGGGAGACCCAGTACTTC CASSEEHGETQYF
TRBJ1-5 . TRBV20-1 . TGCAGTGCTAGAGGACAGTTACGGGCTAGCAATCAGCCCCAGCATTTT CSARGQLRASNQPQHF
TRBJ2-1 TRBD2 TRBV20-1 . TGCAGTGCTGGGGGCGGGGGGGGGCAGTTCTTC CSAGGGGGQFF
TRBJ2-7 . TRBV7-9 many TGTGCCAGCAGCTTGGACCGTAACTCCTACGAGCAGTACTTC CASSLDRNSYEQYF
TRBJ2-5 . TRBV5-1 . TGTGCCAGCAGCCCGGGGAGGGGGCCGAAGACCCAGTACTTC CASSPGRGPKTQYF
TRBJ2-5 TRBD2 TRBV5-4 many TGTGCCAGCAGCTTGGGCGGGGGGGCCCAAGAGACCCAGTACTTC CASSLGGGAQETQYF
TRBJ2-3 . TRBV5-1 . TGCGCCAGCAGCGCCGGATGGCCTCCTAGCACAGATACGCAGTATTTT CASSAGWPPSTDTQYF
TRBJ1-5 . TRBV7-6 . TGTGCCAGCAGCTTAGGGGCCCTCAGGGGAGCGAGCAATCAGCCCCAGCATTTT CASSLGALRGASNQPQHF
TRBJ1-2 TRBD1 TRBV15 many TGTGCCACCAGTGCAGGGGACAGCTATGGCTACACCTTC CATSAGDSYGYTF
TRBJ2-7 . TRBV7-9 few TGTGCCAGCAGCTTAGGGGCAGCTCCCTACGAGCAGTACTTC CASSLGAAPYEQYF
TRBJ2-7 . TRBV29-1 few TGCAGCGCTCGACCGGGACTCCAAGGAACATCCGAGCAGTACTTC CSARPGLQGTSEQYF
TRBJ1-6 . TRBV24-1 . TGTGCCATCGGCGCAGGGGATAATTCACCCCTCCACTTT CAIGAGDNSPLHF
TRBJ1-2 TRBD1 TRBV5-1 many TGCGCCAGCAGCGAAGGGGGCGAGGGAGGCTACACCTTC CASSEGGEGGYTF
TRBJ2-7 TRBD1 TRBV7-9 . TGTGCCAGCAGCTCCAACAGGGGGTTCGGGGAGCAGTACTTC CASSSNRGFGEQYF
TRBJ1-2 . TRBV11-2 many TGTGCCAGCAGCTTATATGAGACGGCGGAGGTCTACACCTTC CASSLYETAEVYTF
TRBJ2-3 . TRBV11-1 . TGTGCCAGCAGCCCCACCTCGGGGAGCACAGATACGCAGTATTTT CASSPTSGSTDTQYF
TRBJ1-5 . TRBV5-5 many TGTGCCAGCAGCCCCTCGACCCTCCGAAATCAGCCCCAGCATTTT CASSPSTLRNQPQHF
TRBJ1-2 . TRBV5-8 many TGTGCCAGCAGCTACAGGGCATATGGCTACACCTTC CASSYRAYGYTF
TRBJ2-1 . TRBV5-6 many TGTGCCAGCAGCTTCGATAGGGTACAGGAGCAGTTCTTC CASSFDRVQEQFF
TRBJ2-7 TRBD2 TRBV20-1 once TGCAGTGCACCCCTAGCGGGGGCGCAAGAGCAGTACTTC CSAPLAGAQEQYF
TRBJ1-5 . TRBV28 . TGTGCCAGCAGTTTGAACAGACTGAGCAATCAGCCCCAGCATTTT CASSLNRLSNQPQHF
TRBJ1-1 . TRBV9 . TGTGCCAGCAGCGTAGGGCCAATGAACACTGAAGCTTTCTTT CASSVGPMNTEAFF
TRBJ1-1 . TRBV19 many TGTGCCAGTAGTATCTCACCGAACACTGAAGCTTTCTTT CASSISPNTEAFF
TRBJ2-1 TRBD1 TRBV7-9 once TGTGCCAGCAGCCGATTGGGACAGATCCTGGGTGAGCAGTTCTTC CASSRLGQILGEQFF
TRBJ1-4 . TRBV7-2 . TGTGCCAGCAGCTTGGGGGGGGCGCCGGAAAAACTGTTTTTT CASSLGGAPEKLFF
TRBJ2-2 . TRBV10-3 . TGTGCCATCAGTGATCCACAGAACACCGGGGAGCTGTTTTTT CAISDPQNTGELFF
TRBJ2-7 . TRBV10-3 . TGTGCCATCAGTGCATCGGACGGAACCTACGAGCAGTACTTC CAISASDGTYEQYF
TRBJ1-2 . TRBV19 few TGTGCCCGTAGTCAGTGGCAGGACCGGTGGGGCTACACCTTC CARSQWQDRWGYTF
TRBJ1-4 . TRBV7-9 . TGTGCCAGCAGCTTAGCGGTTCTTCTGGGGCCAGGTTACCGTAATGAAAAACTGTTTTTT CASSLAVLLGPGYRNEKLFF
TRBJ1-2 . TRBV2 . TGTGCCAGCAGGGGGGAAGGGCATTATGGCTACACCTTC CASRGEGHYGYTF
TRBJ2-1 TRBD1 TRBV11-3 . TGTGCCAGCAGCTTAGAGCAGGGGGCGTTCAATGAGCAGTTCTTC CASSLEQGAFNEQFF
TRBJ2-3 TRBD2 TRBV7-3 many TGTGCCAGCAGCCCAGAGCGGGAGTCTAGCACAGATACGCAGTATTTT CASSPERESSTDTQYF
TRBJ2-5 . TRBV7-6 once TGTGCCAGCAGCTTAGGACAGGCTTTCGAGACCCAGTACTTC CASSLGQAFETQYF
TRBJ1-1 . TRBV6-1 many TGTGCCAGCAGTGCCGGATTGACCGGGAACACTGAAGCTTTCTTT CASSAGLTGNTEAFF
TRBJ1-6 . TRBV28 . TGTGCCAGCAGTTTTAAAGGGTTTACATATAATTCACCCCTCCACTTT CASSFKGFTYNSPLHF
TRBJ2-1 TRBD1 TRBV25-1 few TGTGCCAGCACCTTGGACAGGGTAAATGAGCAGTTCTTC CASTLDRVNEQFF
TRBJ2-1 . TRBV29-1 . TGCAGCGGGACCCGGGACAATGAGCAGTTCTTC CSGTRDNEQFF
TRBJ2-7 TRBD2 TRBV20-1 few TGCAGTGCTAGAGATTGGGGTCAGCTCACTAGCGGGGGCTACGAGCAGTACTTC CSARDWGQLTSGGYEQYF
TRBJ2-7 TRBD2 TRBV20-1 . TGCAGTGCTAGAGTGGGCGGGAGGGCCGCCTACGAGCAGTACTTC CSARVGGRAAYEQYF